Presented here are 2 T cell receptor beta chains from one specimen sequenced in a study of shared clonotypes between healthy human individuals. Naive CD8 cells were CD45RO-negative, positively selected for CCR7, excluding terminally differentiated effector memory CD45RA+ cells. Measured with immunoSEQ multiplex PCR; TCRdb has only the in-frame clones, and not every one. The table lists roughly 2.1 million clones, roughly 91% of them singletons. Sequencing was carried out using naive CD8+ T cells from PBMCs. These receptors were obtained from a man in his late teens or twenties in good health. Some clones in this sample may be carry-over from other donors' samples.

This clone appeared once. The chain has TRBV20-1 and TRBJ1-2; the D is unclear. This CDR3 is built from 11 residues. Germline CDR1 reads DFQATT; CDR2 reads SNEGSKA (reference sequence). V was clipped by 3 bases and J by 10 bases, with 12 bases between them. The CDR3 reads CSASIGENYTF. Written as DNA, the CDR3 is TGCAGTGCTAGCATCGGGGAAAACTACACCTTC.

V is TRBV7-9 and J is TRBJ2-1; D call uncertain. This CDR3 is 13 amino acids long. Between the trimmed V and J ends, which lost 1 base and 9 bases, there was a span of 10 bases. Germline V lookup: CDR1 SEHNR, CDR2 FQNEAQ (reference sequence). Here the CDR3 reads CASSLVVLVEQFF. DNA of the CDR3: TGTGCCAGCAGCTTAGTTGTGTTGGTTGAGCAGTTCTTC.